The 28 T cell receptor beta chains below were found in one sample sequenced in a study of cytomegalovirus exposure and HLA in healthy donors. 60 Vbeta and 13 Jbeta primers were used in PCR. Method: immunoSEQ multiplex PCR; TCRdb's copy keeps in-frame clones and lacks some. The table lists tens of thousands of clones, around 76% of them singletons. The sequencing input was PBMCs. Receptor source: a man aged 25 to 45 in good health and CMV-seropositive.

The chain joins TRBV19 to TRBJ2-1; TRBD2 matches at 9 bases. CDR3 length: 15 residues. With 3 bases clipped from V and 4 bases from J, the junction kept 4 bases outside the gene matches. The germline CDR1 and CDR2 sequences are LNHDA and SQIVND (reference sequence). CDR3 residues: CASSIPGLAYNEQFF. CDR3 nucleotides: TGTGCCAGTAGTATTCCGGGACTAGCATACAATGAGCAGTTCTTC.

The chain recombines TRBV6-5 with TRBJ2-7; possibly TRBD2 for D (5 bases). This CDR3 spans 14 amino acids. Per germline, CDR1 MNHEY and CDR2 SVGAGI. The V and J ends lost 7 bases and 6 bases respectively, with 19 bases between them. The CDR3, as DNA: TGTGCCAGCAAAACTAGGCCTGGAGTGGGCGAGCAGTACTTC. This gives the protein CASKTRPGVGEQYF.

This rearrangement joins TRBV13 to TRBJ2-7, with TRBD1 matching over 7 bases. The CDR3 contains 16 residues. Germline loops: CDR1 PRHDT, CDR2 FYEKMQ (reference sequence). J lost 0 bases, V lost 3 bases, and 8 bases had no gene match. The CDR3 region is CASSFRSGGSSYEQYF. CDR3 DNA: TGTGCCAGCAGCTTCCGTTCAGGGGGAAGCTCCTACGAGCAGTACTTC.

CDR3 in amino acids: CASSTQGANYGYTF. In DNA, the CDR3 is TGTGCCAGTAGCACCCAGGGGGCTAACTATGGCTACACCTTC. The chain carries TRBV19 and TRBJ1-2, with 7 bases matching TRBD1. The CDR3 is 14 residues long. Germline lookup yields CDR1 LNHDA and CDR2 SQIVND (reference sequence). The J segment lost 0 bases and the V segment lost 6 bases, leaving 4 bases of the junction unmatched.

CDR3: CASSFRGRELTDTQYF. CDR3 nucleotides: TGTGCCAGCAGTTTCAGGGGGCGCGAGTTAACAGATACGCAGTATTTT. The chain uses TRBV28 and TRBJ2-3; 8 positions agree with TRBD1. Trimming cost V 3 bases and J 3 bases; bases outside gene matches: 8. The CDR3 is made up of 16 amino acids. CDR1 MDHEN and CDR2 SYDVKM come from the germline V gene.

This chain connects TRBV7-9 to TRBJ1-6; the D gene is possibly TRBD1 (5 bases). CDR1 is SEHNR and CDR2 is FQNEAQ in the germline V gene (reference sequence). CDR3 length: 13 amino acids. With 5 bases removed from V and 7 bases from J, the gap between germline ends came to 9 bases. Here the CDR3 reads CASSPTGNSPLHF. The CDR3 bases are TGTGCCAGCAGCCCCACAGGAAATTCACCCCTCCACTTT.

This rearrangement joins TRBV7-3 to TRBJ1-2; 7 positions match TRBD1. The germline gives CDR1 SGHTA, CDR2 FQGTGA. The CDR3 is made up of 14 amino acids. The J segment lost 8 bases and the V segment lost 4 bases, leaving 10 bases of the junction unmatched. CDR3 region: CASSSTPGQSGYTF. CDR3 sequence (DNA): TGTGCCAGCAGCTCTACCCCGGGACAGTCAGGCTACACCTTC.

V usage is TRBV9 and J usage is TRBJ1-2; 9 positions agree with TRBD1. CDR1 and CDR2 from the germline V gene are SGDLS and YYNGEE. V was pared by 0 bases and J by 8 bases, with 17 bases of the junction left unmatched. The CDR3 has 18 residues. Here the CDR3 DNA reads TGTGCCAGCAGCGTAGAACTTGACGGGGACAGGGTGAGGTGGGGCTACACCTTC. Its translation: CASSVELDGDRVRWGYTF.

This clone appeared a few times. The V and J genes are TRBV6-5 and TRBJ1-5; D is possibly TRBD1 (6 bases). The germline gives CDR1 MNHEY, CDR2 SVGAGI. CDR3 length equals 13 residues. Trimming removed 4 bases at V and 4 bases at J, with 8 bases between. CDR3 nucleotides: TGTGCCAGCAGTTTAACAGGGAATCAGCCCCAGCATTTT. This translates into CASSLTGNQPQHF.

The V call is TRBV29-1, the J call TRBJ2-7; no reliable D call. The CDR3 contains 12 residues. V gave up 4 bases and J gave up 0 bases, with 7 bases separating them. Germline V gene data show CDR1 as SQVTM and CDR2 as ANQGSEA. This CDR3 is CSVADSSYEQYF. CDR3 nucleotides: TGCAGCGTTGCCGATAGCTCCTACGAGCAGTACTTC.

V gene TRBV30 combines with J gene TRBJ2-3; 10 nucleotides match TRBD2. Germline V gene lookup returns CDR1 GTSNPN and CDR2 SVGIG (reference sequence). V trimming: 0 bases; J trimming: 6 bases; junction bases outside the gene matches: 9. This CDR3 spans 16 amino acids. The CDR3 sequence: CAWSVGGAGGRDTQYF. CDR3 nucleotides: TGTGCCTGGAGTGTCGGAGGAGCGGGGGGGCGGGATACGCAGTATTTT.

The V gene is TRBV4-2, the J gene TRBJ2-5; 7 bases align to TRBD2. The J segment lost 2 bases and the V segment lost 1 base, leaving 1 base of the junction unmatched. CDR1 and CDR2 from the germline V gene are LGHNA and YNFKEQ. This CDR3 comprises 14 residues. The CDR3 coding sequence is TGTGCCAGCAGCCAAGGGGGGGGGCAAGAGACCCAGTACTTC. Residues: CASSQGGGQETQYF.

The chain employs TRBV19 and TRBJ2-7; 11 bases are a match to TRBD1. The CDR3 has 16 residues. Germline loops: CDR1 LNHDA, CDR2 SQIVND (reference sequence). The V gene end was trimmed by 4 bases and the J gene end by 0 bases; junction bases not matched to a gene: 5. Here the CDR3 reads CASSNRGTGGSYEQYF. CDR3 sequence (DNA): TGTGCCAGTAGTAATCGAGGGACAGGGGGCTCCTACGAGCAGTACTTC.

In DNA, the CDR3 is TGTGCCATCAGTGAGTCGAGTCTAAGAGATACGCAGTATTTT. Amino acids: CAISESSLRDTQYF. This chain uses TRBV10-3 with TRBJ2-3; unclear D gene. Trimming removed 0 bases at V and 5 bases at J, with 9 bases between. This CDR3 spans 14 amino acids. Germline CDR1 and CDR2: ENHRY and SYGVKD.

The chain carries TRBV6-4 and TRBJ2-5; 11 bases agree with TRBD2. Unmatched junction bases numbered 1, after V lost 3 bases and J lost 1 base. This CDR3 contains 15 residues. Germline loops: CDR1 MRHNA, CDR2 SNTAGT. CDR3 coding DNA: TGTGCCAGCAGTGAAACTAGCGGGGGCCAAGAGACCCAGTACTTC. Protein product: CASSETSGGQETQYF.

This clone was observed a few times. CDR3 in DNA: TGTGCCAGTAGTATAGATCGGGGGTCTGAAGCTTTCTTT. This sequence encodes CASSIDRGSEAFF. The chain carries TRBV19 and TRBJ1-1, with a possible D match to TRBD1 (5 bases). The CDR3 is 13 residues long. V lost 0 bases and J 6 bases, leaving 8 bases between the germline ends. Germline lookup yields CDR1 LNHDA and CDR2 SQIVND (reference sequence).

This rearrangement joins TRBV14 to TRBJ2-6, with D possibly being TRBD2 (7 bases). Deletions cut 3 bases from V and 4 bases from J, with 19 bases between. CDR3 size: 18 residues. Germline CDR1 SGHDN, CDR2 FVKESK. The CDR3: CASSQGRGARPGANVLTF. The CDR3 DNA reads TGTGCCAGCAGCCAGGGGAGGGGGGCCAGGCCCGGGGCCAACGTCCTGACTTTC.

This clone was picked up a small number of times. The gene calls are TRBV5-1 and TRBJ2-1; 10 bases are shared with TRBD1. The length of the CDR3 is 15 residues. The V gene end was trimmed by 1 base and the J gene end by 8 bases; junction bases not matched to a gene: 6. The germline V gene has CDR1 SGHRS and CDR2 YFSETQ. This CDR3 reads CASSLRQGAEDEQFF. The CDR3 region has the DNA TGCGCCAGCAGCTTGAGACAGGGGGCGGAGGATGAGCAGTTCTTC.

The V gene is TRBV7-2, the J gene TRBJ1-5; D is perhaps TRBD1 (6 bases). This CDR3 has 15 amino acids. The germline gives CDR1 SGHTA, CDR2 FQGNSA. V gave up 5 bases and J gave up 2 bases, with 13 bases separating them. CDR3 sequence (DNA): TGTGCCAGCAGCCGGGGGGGCAGCGGCAATCAGCCCCAGCATTTT. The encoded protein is CASSRGGSGNQPQHF.

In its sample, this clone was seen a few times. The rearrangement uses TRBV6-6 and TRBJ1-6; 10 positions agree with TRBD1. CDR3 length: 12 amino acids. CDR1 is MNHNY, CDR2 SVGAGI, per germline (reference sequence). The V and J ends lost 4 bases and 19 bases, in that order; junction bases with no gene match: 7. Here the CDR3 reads CASSLSGTGEHF. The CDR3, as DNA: TGTGCCAGCAGTTTGTCCGGGACAGGGGAACACTTT.

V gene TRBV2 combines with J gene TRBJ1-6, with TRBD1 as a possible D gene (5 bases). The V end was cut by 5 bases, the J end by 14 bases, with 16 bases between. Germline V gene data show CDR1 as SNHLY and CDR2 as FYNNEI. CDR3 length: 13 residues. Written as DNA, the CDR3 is TGTGCCAGCAGTCGGGACTTCGTTTTAGCCCTCCACTTT. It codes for CASSRDFVLALHF.

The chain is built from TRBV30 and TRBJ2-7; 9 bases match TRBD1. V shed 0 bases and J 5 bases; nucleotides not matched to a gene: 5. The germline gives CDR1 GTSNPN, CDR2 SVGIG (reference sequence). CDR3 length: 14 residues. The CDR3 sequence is CAWSVGQGLDEQYF. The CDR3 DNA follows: TGTGCCTGGAGTGTGGGACAGGGTCTCGACGAGCAGTACTTC. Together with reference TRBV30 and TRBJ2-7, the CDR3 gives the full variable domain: SQTIHQWPATLVQPVGSPLSLECTVEGTSNPNLYWYRQAAGRGLQLLFYSVGIGQISSEVPQNLSASRPQDRQFILSSKKLLLSDSGFYLCAWSVGQGLDEQYFGPGTRLTVT.

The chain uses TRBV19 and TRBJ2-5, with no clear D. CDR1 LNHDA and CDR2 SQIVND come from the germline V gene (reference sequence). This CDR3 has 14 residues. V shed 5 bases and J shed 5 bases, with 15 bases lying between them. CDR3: CASSPRVALETQYF. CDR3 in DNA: TGTGCCAGTAGTCCCCGTGTGGCTCTGGAGACCCAGTACTTC.

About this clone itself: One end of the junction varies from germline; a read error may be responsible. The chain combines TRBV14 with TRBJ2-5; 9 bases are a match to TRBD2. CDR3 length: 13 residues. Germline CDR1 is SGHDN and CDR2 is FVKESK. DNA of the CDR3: TGTGCCAGCAGCCAAGATTGGAGCGGGGGGCTCAACTTC. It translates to CASSQDWSGGLNF.

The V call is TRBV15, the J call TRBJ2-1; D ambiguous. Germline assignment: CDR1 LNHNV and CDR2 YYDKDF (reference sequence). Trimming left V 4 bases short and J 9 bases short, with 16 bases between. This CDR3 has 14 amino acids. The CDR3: CATSTEARLGEQFF. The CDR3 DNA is TGTGCCACCAGCACCGAGGCCCGACTGGGTGAGCAGTTCTTC.

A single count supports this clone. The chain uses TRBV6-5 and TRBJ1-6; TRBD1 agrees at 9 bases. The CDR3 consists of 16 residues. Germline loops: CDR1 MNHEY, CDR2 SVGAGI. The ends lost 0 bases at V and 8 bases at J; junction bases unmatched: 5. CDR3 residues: CASSYSIQGADSPLHF. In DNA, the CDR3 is TGTGCCAGCAGTTACTCGATACAGGGGGCTGATTCACCCCTCCACTTT.

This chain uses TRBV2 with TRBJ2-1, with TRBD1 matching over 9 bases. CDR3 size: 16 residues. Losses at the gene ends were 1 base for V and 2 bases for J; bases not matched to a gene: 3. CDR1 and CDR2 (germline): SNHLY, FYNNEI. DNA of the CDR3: TGTGCCAGCAGTGAAGAGGGGACAGGGCCCTACAATGAGCAGTTCTTC. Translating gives CASSEEGTGPYNEQFF.

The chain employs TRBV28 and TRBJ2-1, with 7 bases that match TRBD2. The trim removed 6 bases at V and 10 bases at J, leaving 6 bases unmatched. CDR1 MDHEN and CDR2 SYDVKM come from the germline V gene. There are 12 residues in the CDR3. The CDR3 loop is CASSVGGDEQFF. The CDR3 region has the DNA TGTGCCAGCAGCGTGGGGGGGGACGAGCAGTTCTTC.